Shown below are 31 T cell receptor beta chains from a single sample sequenced in a study of blood T cell repertoires in COVID-19. Data came from immunoSEQ multiplex PCR; TCRdb stores just in-frame clones and leaves some out. The sample includes around 150,000 clones, 84% of them seen just once. Sequencing used peripheral blood. The receptor set was obtained from a man aged 30-40 years with COVID-19, enrolled during active disease.

This sequence joins TRBV6-1 and TRBJ1-2, with TRBD1 identical over 10 bases. The CDR3 runs to 15 residues. With 0 bases clipped from V and 7 bases from J, the junction kept 5 bases outside the gene matches. CDR1 is MNHNS, CDR2 SASEGT, per germline. The CDR3 DNA is TGTGCCAGCAGTGAAGCCGGACAGGGGGTTGGTGGCTACACCTTC. Its translation is CASSEAGQGVGGYTF.

The V and J genes are TRBV10-3 and TRBJ1-1; TRBD1 matches at 8 bases. Germline assignment: CDR1 ENHRY and CDR2 SYGVKD. The CDR3 totals 15 residues. The trim removed 3 bases at V and 1 base at J, leaving 4 bases unmatched. In DNA form, the CDR3 reads TGTGCCATCAGTGATCCGGGACAGGCGAACACTGAAGCTTTCTTT. Translating gives CAISDPGQANTEAFF.

V is TRBV7-2 and J is TRBJ1-2; D is undetermined. CDR1 is SGHTA and CDR2 is FQGNSA in the germline V gene. Trimming removed 4 bases from V and 5 bases from J, with 11 bases in between. The CDR3 has 13 amino acids. CDR3 region: CASSSNSEYGYTF. The CDR3 nucleotides read TGTGCCAGCAGCTCGAACAGTGAATATGGCTACACCTTC.

J is TRBJ1-2 and V is TRBV5-4; perhaps TRBD1 as D (5 bases). The CDR3 has 13 amino acids. Germline CDR1 and CDR2: SGHNT and YYREEE (reference sequence). V lost 4 bases and J 5 bases, leaving 12 bases between the germline ends. Here the CDR3 reads CASSLGQSYGYTF. CDR3 sequence (DNA): TGTGCCAGCAGCCTTGGACAATCTTATGGCTACACCTTC.

This clone was detected once. This chain connects TRBV28 to TRBJ2-2, with 12 bases identical to TRBD2. The CDR3 spans 15 residues. Germline V gives CDR1 MDHEN, CDR2 SYDVKM. Trimming cost V 8 bases and J 7 bases; bases outside gene matches: 8. The CDR3 DNA is TGTGCCAGCCTAGCGGGAGGGCCTAGTAACGGGGAGCTGTTTTTT. Translating it yields CASLAGGPSNGELFF.

This chain joins TRBV13 and TRBJ1-6; TRBD1 aligns across 7 bases. Trimming cost V 0 bases and J 8 bases; bases outside gene matches: 1. The CDR3 has 14 residues. Germline CDR1 is PRHDT and CDR2 is FYEKMQ (reference sequence). In DNA form, the CDR3 reads TGTGCCAGCAGCTTAGGCCAGGGGGATTCACCCCTCCACTTT. Its protein is CASSLGQGDSPLHF.

As DNA, the CDR3 is TGTGCCTGGAGTGCGAGAAGCAATCAGCCCCAGCATTTT. It specifies CAWSARSNQPQHF. The J gene is TRBJ1-5, the V gene TRBV30; no firm D call. V was shortened by 1 base and J by 1 base, with 5 bases between the two germline ends. CDR3 length: 13 residues. Germline CDR1 is GTSNPN and CDR2 is SVGIG (reference sequence).

J is TRBJ2-7 and V is TRBV6-1; 7 bases align to TRBD1. This CDR3 has 14 residues. Germline CDR1 reads MNHNS; CDR2 reads SASEGT. With 1 base clipped from V and 4 bases from J, the junction kept 4 bases outside the gene matches. This CDR3 is CASSEDRGTYEQYF. The CDR3 DNA reads as TGTGCCAGCAGTGAAGACAGGGGCACTTACGAGCAGTACTTC.

CDR3 loop: CASSLSAAGTQYF. The CDR3 DNA follows: TGTGCCAGCAGCTTGTCGGCGGCGGGAACGCAGTATTTT. This rearrangement joins TRBV7-3 to TRBJ2-3; TRBD2 might be the D (6 bases). Germline CDR1 is SGHTA and CDR2 is FQGTGA. CDR3 size: 13 residues. Trimming pared 3 bases from V and 9 bases from J, leaving 13 bases between.

This chain's CDR3 is CASSDRTSGTDEQFF. The CDR3 coding sequence is TGCGCCAGCAGTGATAGGACTAGCGGGACGGATGAGCAGTTCTTC. The chain recombines TRBV10-1 with TRBJ2-1; 12 bases line up with TRBD2. V lost 3 bases to trimming and J lost 8 bases; unmatched junction nucleotides: 5. Germline V gives CDR1 WNHNN, CDR2 SYGVQD (reference sequence). The CDR3 contains 15 residues.

This rearrangement joins TRBV5-6 to TRBJ2-1, with TRBD2 matching over 10 bases. Per germline, CDR1 SGHDT and CDR2 YYEEEE. CDR3 size: 13 residues. The junction had 3 bases not matched to a gene; V was cut back by 3 bases and J by 9 bases. The CDR3 loop is CASSWQREGEQFF. The DNA of the CDR3 is TGTGCCAGCAGCTGGCAGCGGGAGGGTGAGCAGTTCTTC.

This chain connects TRBV28 to TRBJ2-7; 10 bases are a match to TRBD1. V lost 6 bases, J lost 2 bases, and 4 bases stayed unmatched. The CDR3 totals 14 residues. From germline, CDR1 is MDHEN and CDR2 SYDVKM. In nucleotides, the CDR3 is TGTGCCAGCAGACCGGGACAGGGGCCCTACGAGCAGTACTTC. As protein: CASRPGQGPYEQYF.

In the case of this clone: Because the CDR3's place on the DNA is in doubt, the DNA is left out and the CDR3 is given as listed by TCRdb. This chain's CDR3 is CACEVWGQGSKYGYF. V gene TRBV30 combines with J gene TRBJ2-7; TRBD1, as called in the table, went unchecked against the DNA. CDR1 is GTSNPN and CDR2 is SVGIG in the germline V gene (reference sequence). The CDR3 totals 15 residues, both ends included.

The rearrangement links TRBV6-5 to TRBJ1-2; the D gene is possibly TRBD1 (5 bases). CDR1 and CDR2 from the germline V gene are MNHEY and SVGAGI. The CDR3 loop spans 13 amino acids. Trimming pared 7 bases from V and 1 base from J, leaving 10 bases between. The CDR3 coding sequence is TGTGCCAGCAAAGTGCAGGGTAACTATGGCTACACCTTC. Protein sequence: CASKVQGNYGYTF.

The CDR3 bases are TGTGCCAGTAGAAACAGGGACCGGGGCGATACGCAGTATTTT. It yields the protein CASRNRDRGDTQYF. This chain links TRBV19 with TRBJ2-3; D is perhaps TRBD1 (6 bases). Germline V gene lookup returns CDR1 LNHDA and CDR2 SQIVND (reference sequence). This CDR3 comprises 14 residues. Trimming took off 6 bases at V and 6 bases at J, with 16 bases between the two ends.

This chain connects TRBV6-6 to TRBJ2-1, with 7 bases matching TRBD2. CDR1 is MNHNY, CDR2 SVGAGI, per germline (reference sequence). After removal of 6 bases from V and 6 bases from J, the junction contained 11 bases not matched to a gene. This CDR3 comprises 15 residues. The CDR3: CASSPGASGLNEQFF. Here the CDR3 DNA reads TGTGCCAGCAGCCCCGGGGCTAGCGGACTCAATGAGCAGTTCTTC.

The chain links TRBV28 to TRBJ2-1, with 8 bases that match TRBD2. Germline assignment: CDR1 MDHEN and CDR2 SYDVKM. Unmatched junction bases numbered 5, after V lost 4 bases and J lost 0 bases. The CDR3 covers 16 residues. CDR3 sequence: CASSSQTSGSYNEQFF. Written as DNA, the CDR3 is TGTGCCAGCAGTTCTCAAACTAGCGGCTCCTACAATGAGCAGTTCTTC.

This clone was seen a few times. CDR3 DNA sequence: TGTGCCAGCAGCGCCCTGGGACAGGGGGCAGGAAACACCATATATTTT. Amino acid sequence: CASSALGQGAGNTIYF. The chain uses TRBV9 and TRBJ1-3, with TRBD1 matching 12 bases. Germline CDR1 is SGDLS and CDR2 is YYNGEE. The CDR3 extends over 16 amino acids. V gave up 3 bases and J gave up 4 bases; unmatched junction bases: 5.

The V and J genes are TRBV18 and TRBJ1-5; no reliable D call. The CDR3 is made up of 13 amino acids. Germline-derived CDR1 and CDR2 are KGHSH and LQKENI. Trimming took off 4 bases at V and 7 bases at J, with 11 bases between the two ends. The CDR3 bases are TGTGCCAGCTCACGGAGGGAGGGCCAGCCCCAGCATTTT. This sequence encodes CASSRREGQPQHF.

This rearrangement joins TRBV6-6 to TRBJ2-3; 9 nucleotides align to TRBD1. The CDR3 runs to 16 residues. The V gene end was trimmed by 3 bases and the J gene end by 5 bases; junction bases not matched to a gene: 9. Germline values: CDR1 MNHNY, CDR2 SVGAGI (reference sequence). The CDR3 loop reads CASSYNTGQGRDTQYF. For the CDR3, the DNA is TGTGCCAGCAGTTATAATACGGGACAGGGAAGAGATACGCAGTATTTT.

The V and J genes are TRBV15 and TRBJ2-6, with 8 bases fitting TRBD1. Germline CDR1 LNHNV, CDR2 YYDKDF (reference sequence). The CDR3 is 15 amino acids. The J segment lost 1 base and the V segment lost 6 bases, leaving 2 bases of the junction unmatched. The CDR3, as DNA: TGTGCCACCAGGAGACAGGGGTCTGGGGCCAACGTCCTGACTTTC. Translation gives CATRRQGSGANVLTF.

V and J are TRBV7-9 and TRBJ2-7; D may be TRBD1 (6 bases). The germline V and J ends were trimmed by 3 bases and 0 bases, with 9 bases remaining between them. The CDR3 totals 14 residues. CDR1 and CDR2 (germline): SEHNR, FQNEAQ (reference sequence). The chain's CDR3 is CASSLTGLSYEQYF. The CDR3 bases are TGTGCCAGCAGCTTGACAGGCCTCTCCTACGAGCAGTACTTC. Looking up the rest from reference TRBV7-9 and TRBJ2-7 gives the full variable domain: DTGVSQNPRHKITKRGQNVTFRCDPISEHNRLYWYRQTLGQGPEFLTYFQNEAQLEKSRLLSDRFSAERPKGSFSTLEIQRTEQGDSAMYLCASSLTGLSYEQYFGPGTRLTVT.

The chain links TRBV15 to TRBJ2-2, with 8 bases fitting TRBD2. CDR1 LNHNV and CDR2 YYDKDF come from the germline V gene (reference sequence). There are 15 residues in the CDR3. V lost 5 bases, J lost 1 base, and 3 bases stayed unmatched. The DNA of the CDR3 is TGTGCCACCAGCGCCGCGGGGGGGAACACCGGGGAGCTGTTTTTT. Translating gives CATSAAGGNTGELFF.

The CDR3 spells CASSADRGQTQYF. The CDR3 nucleotides are TGTGCCAGCAGCGCAGACAGGGGACAGACCCAGTACTTC. The chain uses TRBV6-5 and TRBJ2-5; 8 positions agree with TRBD1. Germline-derived CDR1 and CDR2 are MNHEY and SVGAGI. The CDR3 loop spans 13 amino acids. V trimming: 6 bases; J trimming: 6 bases; junction bases outside the gene matches: 6.

The V gene is TRBV3-1 (or the pseudogene TRBV3-2), the J gene TRBJ2-7; 9 bases fit TRBD1. Germline lookup yields CDR1 LGHDT and CDR2 YNNKEL (reference sequence). This CDR3 contains 15 residues. V trimming: 5 bases; J trimming: 3 bases; junction bases outside the gene matches: 8. CDR3: CASSSRTGADYEQYF. The DNA for the CDR3 is TGTGCCAGCAGCTCCCGGACAGGGGCTGACTACGAGCAGTACTTC.

This rearrangement joins TRBV11-3 to TRBJ2-2; maybe TRBD2 (7 bases). CDR1 and CDR2 (germline): SGHNT, YENEEA. This CDR3 comprises 15 residues. V lost 6 bases and J lost 1, with 12 bases in between. The CDR3 DNA reads as TGTGCCAGCAGAGAGGGAGGGGGGAACACCGGGGAGCTGTTTTTT. Amino acids: CASREGGGNTGELFF.

The rearrangement links TRBV29-1 to TRBJ2-3; 9 bases match TRBD2. Germline values: CDR1 SQVTM, CDR2 ANQGSEA. There are 15 residues in the CDR3. V lost 6 bases to trimming and J lost 2 bases; unmatched junction nucleotides: 9. Here the CDR3 DNA reads TGCAGCGTCGCCCGACTAGCGGAACCCACAGATACGCAGTATTTT. Protein product: CSVARLAEPTDTQYF.

This clone was seen many times. CDR3 sequence: CASSLGQVTGRNEKLFF. The CDR3 DNA reads TGTGCCAGCAGCTTAGGCCAGGTGACAGGGCGTAATGAAAAACTGTTTTTT. V is TRBV7-6 and J is TRBJ1-4; 7 nucleotides line up with TRBD1. The CDR3 has 17 residues. Germline V gene sequence: CDR1 SGHVS, CDR2 FNYEAQ. V lost 1 base, J lost 4 bases, and 9 bases stayed unmatched.

V usage is TRBV27 and J usage is TRBJ2-7, with 9 bases fitting TRBD1. Per germline, CDR1 MNHEY and CDR2 SMNVEV (reference sequence). The length of the CDR3 is 14 residues. Unmatched junction bases numbered 6, after V lost 7 bases and J lost 2 bases. The CDR3 DNA reads as TGTGCCAGCAAAGGGAGACAGGGGGCCTACGAGCAGTACTTC. This gives the protein CASKGRQGAYEQYF.

There are a few counts of this clone. The chain employs TRBV27 and TRBJ2-1; TRBD1 is a possible D gene (6 bases). V lost 3 bases and J 0 bases, leaving 12 bases between the germline ends. The germline V gene encodes CDR1 MNHEY and CDR2 SMNVEV (reference sequence). This CDR3 is built from 16 residues. CDR3 bases: TGTGCCAGCAGTTTCCACAGGGCAGGCTCCTACAATGAGCAGTTCTTC. This translates into CASSFHRAGSYNEQFF.

V gene TRBV28 combines with J gene TRBJ2-4; the match to TRBD2 covers 8 bases. With V trimmed by 6 bases and J by 8 bases, 9 bases remained unmatched. The CDR3 sequence is 14 residues long. Germline V gene sequence: CDR1 MDHEN, CDR2 SYDVKM. The CDR3 DNA is TGTGCCAGCAGGACCGGGACTAGTGTGTACATTCAGTACTTC. The encoded protein is CASRTGTSVYIQYF.